This T cell receptor (beta chain) is drawn from a study of CD8+CD57+ T cells in acquired aplastic anemia. It was genomic DNA that served as the template for profiling TCR beta VDJ and CDR3. TCRdb re-derived calls from the reads in MiXCR, one entry per CDR3 protein. The sample lists approximately 190,000 distinct CDR3 sequences; 64% were seen once. With 1 base removed from V and 1 base from J, the gap between germline ends came to 11 bases. Germline CDR1 and CDR2: LNHNV and YYDKDF (reference sequence). The CDR3 is 15 amino acids. This TCR was sampled from a human donor with severe aplastic anemia or a healthy control (not recorded which). The J gene is TRBJ2-7, the V gene TRBV15; perhaps TRBD2 as D (5 bases). Sequencing input: sorted CD4+, CD8+, or CD8+CD57+ T cells (not recorded which) from PBMCs. The CDR3 loop is CATSRVNRGSYEQYF. In nucleotides, the CDR3 is TGTGCCACCAGCAGAGTCAACCGGGGTTCCTACGAGCAGTACTTC.